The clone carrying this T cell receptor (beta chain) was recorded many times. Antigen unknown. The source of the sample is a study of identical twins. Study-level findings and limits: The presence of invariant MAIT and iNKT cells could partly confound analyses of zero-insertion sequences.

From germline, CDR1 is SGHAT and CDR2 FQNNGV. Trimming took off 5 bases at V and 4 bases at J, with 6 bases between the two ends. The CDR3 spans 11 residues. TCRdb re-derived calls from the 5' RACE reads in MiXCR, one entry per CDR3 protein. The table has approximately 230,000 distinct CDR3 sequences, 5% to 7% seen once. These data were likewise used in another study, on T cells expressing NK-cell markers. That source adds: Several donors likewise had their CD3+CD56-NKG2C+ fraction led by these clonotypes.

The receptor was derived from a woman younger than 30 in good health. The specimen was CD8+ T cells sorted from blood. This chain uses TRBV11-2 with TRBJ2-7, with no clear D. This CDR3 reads CASSPEYEQYF. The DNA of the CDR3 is TGTGCCAGCAGCCCCGAATACGAGCAGTACTTC.